Below are 18 T cell receptor beta chains sequenced from a single sample in a study of cytomegalovirus exposure and HLA in healthy donors. The PCR used 60 Vbeta and 13 Jbeta primers. Assay: immunoSEQ multiplex PCR; the TCRdb copy retains only in-frame clones and omits some. The sample has 190,000 or so clones, over 80% seen once. The sequenced material came from PBMCs. Receptors were obtained from a man aged 45 to 65 in good health and CMV-seronegative.

This chain links TRBV6-6 with TRBJ1-1, with D perhaps TRBD1 (6 bases). CDR3 length: 15 residues. Germline V CDR1 and CDR2: MNHNY, SVGAGI (reference sequence). The V end was cut by 2 bases, the J end by 1 base, with 11 bases between. Here the CDR3 reads CASSYGGGGNTEAFF. The CDR3 nucleotides read TGTGCCAGCAGTTACGGGGGGGGCGGGAACACTGAAGCTTTCTTT.

V gene TRBV5-1 combines with J gene TRBJ2-3; TRBD2 matches at 8 bases. CDR1 is SGHRS, CDR2 YFSETQ, per germline. The CDR3 runs to 16 residues. Germline trimming cut 0 bases from V and 6 bases from J; bases unmatched to any gene: 9. CDR3 sequence (DNA): TGCGCCAGCAGCTTGGCCATAGCGGGGCCGACGGATACGCAGTATTTT. Its translation is CASSLAIAGPTDTQYF. Together with reference TRBV5-1 and TRBJ2-3, the CDR3 gives the full variable domain: KAGVTQTPRYLIKTRGQQVTLSCSPISGHRSVSWYQQTPGQGLQFLFEYFSETQRNKGNFPGRFSGRQFSNSRSEMNVSTLELGDSALYLCASSLAIAGPTDTQYFGPGTRLTVL.

The V and J genes are TRBV7-3 and TRBJ2-2, with 14 bases matching TRBD2. This CDR3 region has 15 residues. CDR1 is SGHTA, CDR2 FQGTGA, per germline. The ends lost 4 bases at V and 6 bases at J; junction bases unmatched: 1. The CDR3 protein is CASSSGLAGAGELFF. The CDR3 region has the DNA TGTGCCAGCAGCTCGGGACTAGCGGGGGCCGGGGAGCTGTTTTTT.

The chain is built from TRBV11-2 and TRBJ2-7; 9 nucleotides align to TRBD2. CDR1 SGHAT and CDR2 FQNNGV come from the germline V gene. The CDR3 totals 16 residues. V was clipped by 1 base and J by 4 bases; unmatched bases: 8. CDR3 sequence (DNA): TGTGCCAGCAGCTTAGTGCGGGGGGGCGGGGGGTACGAGCAGTACTTC. Residues: CASSLVRGGGGYEQYF.

The J gene is TRBJ2-7, the V gene TRBV7-2, with a weak D call TRBD2 (5 bases). Germline V lookup: CDR1 SGHTA, CDR2 FQGNSA. Trimming took off 7 bases at V and 0 bases at J, with 13 bases between the two ends. The CDR3 is 14 residues long. The CDR3 coding sequence is TGTGCCAGCACCTGGGCCGGGAACTCCTACGAGCAGTACTTC. Translation: CASTWAGNSYEQYF.

This chain joins TRBV21-1 and TRBJ1-3; the table's D call of TRBD1 was not tested on the DNA. TRBV21-1 is annotated as a pseudogene. The CDR3 length is 21 residues. The CDR3 is CASSSLDPGTGAFLSGNTIYF. The CDR3 nucleotides are TGTGCCAGCAGCAGCCTGGACCCCGGGACAGGGGCTTTCCTCTCTGGAAACACCATATATTTT.

V gene TRBV2 combines with J gene TRBJ2-7, with 7 bases that match TRBD1. Unmatched junction bases numbered 9, after V lost 5 bases and J lost 5 bases. The CDR3 has 14 amino acids. The germline gives CDR1 SNHLY, CDR2 FYNNEI. The CDR3 region is CASSSRTGSNEQYF. For the CDR3, the DNA is TGTGCCAGCAGTAGCCGGACAGGCAGCAACGAGCAGTACTTC.

This chain uses TRBV5-6 with TRBJ2-7, with 10 bases identical to TRBD1. With V trimmed by 4 bases and J by 3 bases, 7 bases remained unmatched. Germline V gene data show CDR1 as SGHDT and CDR2 as YYEEEE. CDR3 length: 15 residues. The CDR3 DNA reads TGTGCCAGCAGCACCCGGGACAGGGGTTACTACGAGCAGTACTTC. Amino acids: CASSTRDRGYYEQYF.

The gene calls are TRBV6-5 and TRBJ2-2; 9 nucleotides align to TRBD1. CDR3 length: 15 amino acids. Trimming removed 4 bases from V and 3 bases from J; junction bases left unmatched: 3. Germline V lookup: CDR1 MNHEY, CDR2 SVGAGI. CDR3 sequence reads: CASSSTGGDTGELFF. The CDR3 DNA is TGTGCCAGCAGTTCGACAGGGGGGGACACCGGGGAGCTGTTTTTT.

Of note for this clone: A read error may produce the germline difference seen at one junction end. The gene calls are TRBV2 and TRBJ2-5; the match to TRBD2 covers 7 bases. There are 13 residues in the CDR3. Looked up from germline, CDR1 is SNHLY and CDR2 is FYNNEI. The CDR3 sequence is CASSEVREGTQYF. The CDR3 bases are TGTGCCAGCAGCGAAGTGAGGGAGGGGACCCAGTACTTC. Based on the CDR3 plus reference TRBV2 and TRBJ2-5, the full variable domain is EPEVTQTPSHQVTQMGQEVILRCVPISNHLYFYWYRQILGQKVEFLVSFYNNEISEKSEIFDDQFSVERPDGSNFTLKIRSTKLEDSAMYFCASSEVREGTQYFGPGTRLLVL.

CDR3 nucleotides: TGTGCCATCAGTGAGGACGGGGTCACAGATACGCAGTATTTT. It yields the protein CAISEDGVTDTQYF. This sequence joins TRBV10-3 and TRBJ2-3; D might be TRBD2 (5 bases). Germline values: CDR1 ENHRY, CDR2 SYGVKD. V lost 2 bases and J 2 bases, leaving 8 bases between the germline ends. The CDR3 has 14 amino acids.

The rearrangement links TRBV6-5 to TRBJ1-5, with D possibly TRBD1 on 5 matching bases. Germline V gives CDR1 MNHEY, CDR2 SVGAGI. Trimming removed 4 bases at V and 0 bases at J, with 13 bases between. The CDR3 runs to 16 residues. This chain's CDR3 is CASSWDSTYSNQPQHF. The CDR3 bases are TGTGCCAGCAGTTGGGACTCAACCTATAGCAATCAGCCCCAGCATTTT.

This clone was seen a handful of times. This chain uses TRBV4-2 with TRBJ2-1; 10 positions agree with TRBD2. CDR1 and CDR2 (germline): LGHNA, YNFKEQ. V was clipped by 4 bases and J by 5 bases; unmatched bases: 14. The CDR3 sequence is 18 residues long. The CDR3 reads CASSPKIGGLAGDNEQFF. CDR3 DNA: TGTGCCAGCAGCCCCAAGATAGGAGGGCTAGCGGGGGACAATGAGCAGTTCTTC.

This clone turned up a few times. V usage is TRBV18 and J usage is TRBJ1-5; D is unclear. CDR3 length: 14 residues. The V end lost 2 bases, the J end lost 10 bases, and 15 bases lay between the germline ends. Germline CDR1 reads KGHSH; CDR2 reads LQKENI. The CDR3 sequence is CASSPSGKMQPQHF. The CDR3 DNA reads as TGTGCCAGCTCACCATCCGGGAAAATGCAACCCCAGCATTTT.

About this clone: Other nucleotide sequences in the sample specify the same CDR3. This chain uses TRBV19 with TRBJ2-7, with unresolved D. CDR1 and CDR2 from the germline V gene are LNHDA and SQIVND (reference sequence). This CDR3 spans 12 amino acids. V gave up 5 bases and J gave up 4 bases, with 9 bases separating them. The DNA of the CDR3 is TGTGCCAGTAGTCCTAGACCTTACGAGCAGTACTTC. It yields the protein CASSPRPYEQYF.

The chain links TRBV6-6 to TRBJ2-5; the D gene is possibly TRBD1 (6 bases). Per germline, CDR1 MNHNY and CDR2 SVGAGI (reference sequence). The CDR3 covers 13 residues. Trimming cost V 3 bases and J 4 bases, with 9 bases left between them. Here the CDR3 DNA reads TGTGCCAGCAGTTATAACAGGGCAGAGACCCAGTACTTC. It specifies CASSYNRAETQYF.

The rearrangement joins TRBV29-1 to TRBJ2-7, with TRBD2 matching over 9 bases. Per the germline V gene, CDR1 is SQVTM and CDR2 is ANQGSEA. Trimming cost V 5 bases and J 3 bases; bases outside gene matches: 5. The length of the CDR3 is 13 residues. The CDR3 region has the DNA TGCAGCGTTCTAGCGGGACTAGGCTACGAGCAGTACTTC. Translation gives CSVLAGLGYEQYF.

V is TRBV7-2 and J is TRBJ2-1, with TRBD2 as a possible D gene (5 bases). CDR1 and CDR2 from the germline V gene are SGHTA and FQGNSA. The CDR3 length is 16 residues. V lost 1 base and J lost 0, with 10 bases in between. The CDR3 sequence: CASSLDGVSSYNEQFF. CDR3 DNA: TGTGCCAGCAGCTTAGACGGGGTAAGCTCCTACAATGAGCAGTTCTTC.